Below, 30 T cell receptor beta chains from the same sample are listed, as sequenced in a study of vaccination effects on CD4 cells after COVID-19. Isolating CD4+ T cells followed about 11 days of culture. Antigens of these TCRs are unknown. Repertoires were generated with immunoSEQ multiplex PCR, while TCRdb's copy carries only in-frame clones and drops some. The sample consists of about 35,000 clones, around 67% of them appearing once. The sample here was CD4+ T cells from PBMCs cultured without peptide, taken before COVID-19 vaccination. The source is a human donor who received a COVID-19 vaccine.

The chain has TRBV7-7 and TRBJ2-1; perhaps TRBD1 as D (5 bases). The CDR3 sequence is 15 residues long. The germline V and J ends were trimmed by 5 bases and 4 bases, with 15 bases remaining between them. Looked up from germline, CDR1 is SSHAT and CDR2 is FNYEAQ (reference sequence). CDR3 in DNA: TGTGCCAGCAGCCTCACGTGGGGCAAATACAATGAGCAGTTCTTC. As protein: CASSLTWGKYNEQFF.

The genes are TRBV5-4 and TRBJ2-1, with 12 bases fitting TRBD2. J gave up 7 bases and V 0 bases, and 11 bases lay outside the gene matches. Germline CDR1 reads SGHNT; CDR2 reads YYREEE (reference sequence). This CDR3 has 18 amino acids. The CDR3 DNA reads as TGTGCCAGCAGCTTGGGTCTGACTAGCGGGAGAAAAGGAAATGAGCAGTTCTTC. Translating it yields CASSLGLTSGRKGNEQFF.

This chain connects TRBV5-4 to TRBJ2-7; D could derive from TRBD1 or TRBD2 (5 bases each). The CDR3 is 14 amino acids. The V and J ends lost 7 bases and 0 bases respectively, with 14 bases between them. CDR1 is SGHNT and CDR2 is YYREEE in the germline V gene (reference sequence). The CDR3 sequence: CASGGDDYSYEQYF. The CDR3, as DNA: TGTGCCAGCGGTGGGGACGACTACTCCTACGAGCAGTACTTC.

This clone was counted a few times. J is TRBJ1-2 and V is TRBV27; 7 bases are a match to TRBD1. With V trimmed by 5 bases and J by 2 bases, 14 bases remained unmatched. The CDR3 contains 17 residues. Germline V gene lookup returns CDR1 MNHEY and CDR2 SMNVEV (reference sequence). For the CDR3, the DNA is TGTGCCAGCAGTCGCTCCCTGACAGGGAAGGGCAACTATGGCTACACCTTC. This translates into CASSRSLTGKGNYGYTF.

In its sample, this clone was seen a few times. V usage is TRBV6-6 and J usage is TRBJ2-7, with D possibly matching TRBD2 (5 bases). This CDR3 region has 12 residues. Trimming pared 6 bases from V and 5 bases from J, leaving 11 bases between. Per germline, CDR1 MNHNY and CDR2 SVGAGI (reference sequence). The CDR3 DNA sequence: TGTGCCAGCAGCTCTGTGGAGGACGAGCAGTACTTC. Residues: CASSSVEDEQYF.

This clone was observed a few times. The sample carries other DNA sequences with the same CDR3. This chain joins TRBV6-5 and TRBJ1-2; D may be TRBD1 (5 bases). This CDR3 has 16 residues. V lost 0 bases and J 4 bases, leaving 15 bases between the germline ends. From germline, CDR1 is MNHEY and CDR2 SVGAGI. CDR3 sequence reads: CASSYSRTGGGYGYTF. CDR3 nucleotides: TGTGCCAGCAGTTACTCGAGAACAGGTGGTGGCTATGGCTACACCTTC.

The CDR3 is CASRGTEASEAFF. CDR3 DNA sequence: TGCGCCAGCAGGGGGACAGAAGCATCTGAAGCTTTCTTT. The chain employs TRBV5-1 and TRBJ1-1; 7 positions match TRBD1. With V trimmed by 5 bases and J by 6 bases, 7 bases remained unmatched. Germline CDR1 is SGHRS and CDR2 is YFSETQ. CDR3 size: 13 residues.

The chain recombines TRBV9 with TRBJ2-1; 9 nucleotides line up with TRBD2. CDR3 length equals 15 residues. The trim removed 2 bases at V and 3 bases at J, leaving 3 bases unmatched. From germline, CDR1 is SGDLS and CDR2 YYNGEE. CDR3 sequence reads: CASSVSGRVYNEQFF. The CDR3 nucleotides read TGTGCCAGCAGCGTTAGCGGGAGAGTCTACAATGAGCAGTTCTTC.

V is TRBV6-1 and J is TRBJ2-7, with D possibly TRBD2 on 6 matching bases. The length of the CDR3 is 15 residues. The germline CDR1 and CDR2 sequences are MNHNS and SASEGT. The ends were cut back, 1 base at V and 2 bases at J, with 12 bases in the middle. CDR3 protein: CASSEVVSGTYEQYF. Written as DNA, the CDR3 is TGTGCCAGCAGTGAAGTAGTTAGCGGAACCTACGAGCAGTACTTC.

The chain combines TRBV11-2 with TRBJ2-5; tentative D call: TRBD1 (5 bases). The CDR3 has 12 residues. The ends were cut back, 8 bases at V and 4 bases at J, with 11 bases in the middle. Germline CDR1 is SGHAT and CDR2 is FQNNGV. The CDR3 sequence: CASRWQGETQYF. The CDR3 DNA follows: TGTGCCAGCCGTTGGCAGGGAGAGACCCAGTACTTC.

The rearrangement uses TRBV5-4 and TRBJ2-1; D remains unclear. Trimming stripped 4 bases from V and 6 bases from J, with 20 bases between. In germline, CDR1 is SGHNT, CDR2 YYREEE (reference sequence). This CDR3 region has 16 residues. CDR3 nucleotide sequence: TGTGCCAGCAGCCACGTAAGGGTACGGTCCATCAATGAGCAGTTCTTC. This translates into CASSHVRVRSINEQFF. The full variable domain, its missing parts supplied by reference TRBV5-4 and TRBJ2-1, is ETGVTQSPTHLIKTRGQQVTLRCSSQSGHNTVSWYQQALGQGPQFIFQYYREEENGRGNFPPRFSGLQFPNYSSELNVNALELDDSALYLCASSHVRVRSINEQFFGPGTRLTVL.

DNA for the CDR3: TGTGCCAGCAGCTTAGTTGGCCAAACCACAGATACGCAGTATTTT. Translation: CASSLVGQTTDTQYF. The rearrangement links TRBV7-8 to TRBJ2-3; D gene unclear. This CDR3 spans 15 amino acids. Germline CDR1 is SGHVS and CDR2 is FQNEAQ. V shed 1 base and J shed 2 bases, with 10 bases lying between them.

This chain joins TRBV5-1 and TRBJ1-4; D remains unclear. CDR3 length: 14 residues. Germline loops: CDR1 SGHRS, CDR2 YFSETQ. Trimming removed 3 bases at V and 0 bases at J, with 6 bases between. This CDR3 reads CASSSTSTNEKLFF. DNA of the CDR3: TGCGCCAGCAGCTCGACGTCAACTAATGAAAAACTGTTTTTT. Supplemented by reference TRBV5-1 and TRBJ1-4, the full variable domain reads KAGVTQTPRYLIKTRGQQVTLSCSPISGHRSVSWYQQTPGQGLQFLFEYFSETQRNKGNFPGRFSGRQFSNSRSEMNVSTLELGDSALYLCASSSTSTNEKLFFGSGTQLSVL.

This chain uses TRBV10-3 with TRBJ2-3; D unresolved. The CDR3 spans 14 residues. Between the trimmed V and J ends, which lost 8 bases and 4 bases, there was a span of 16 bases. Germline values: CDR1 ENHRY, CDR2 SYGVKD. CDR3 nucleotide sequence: TGTGCCATCTCGATAGGGCTAGTAGCAGATACGCAGTATTTT. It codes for CAISIGLVADTQYF.

CDR3 sequence: CASSVDPTRQPQHF. In DNA form, the CDR3 reads TGTGCCAGCAGCGTCGACCCCACCCGGCAGCCCCAGCATTTT. This rearrangement joins TRBV5-4 to TRBJ1-5; D gene ambiguous. Germline CDR1 SGHNT, CDR2 YYREEE (reference sequence). This CDR3 has 14 residues. Deletions cut 4 bases from V and 7 bases from J, with 15 bases between.

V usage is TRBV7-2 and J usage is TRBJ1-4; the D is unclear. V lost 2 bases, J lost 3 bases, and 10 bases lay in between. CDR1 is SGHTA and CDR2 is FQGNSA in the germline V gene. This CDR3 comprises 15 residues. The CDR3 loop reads CASSLRGVANEKLFF. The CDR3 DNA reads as TGTGCCAGCAGCTTACGTGGGGTAGCTAATGAAAAACTGTTTTTT.

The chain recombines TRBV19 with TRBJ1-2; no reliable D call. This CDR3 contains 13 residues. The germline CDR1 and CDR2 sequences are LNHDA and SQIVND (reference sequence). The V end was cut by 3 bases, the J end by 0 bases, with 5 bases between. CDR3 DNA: TGTGCCAGTAGTATGGGTGCTAACTATGGCTACACCTTC. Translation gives CASSMGANYGYTF. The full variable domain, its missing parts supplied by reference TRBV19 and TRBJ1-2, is DGGITQSPKYLFRKEGQNVTLSCEQNLNHDAMYWYRQDPGQGLRLIYYSQIVNDFQKGDIAEGYSVSREKKESFPLTVTSAQKNPTAFYLCASSMGANYGYTFGSGTRLTVV.

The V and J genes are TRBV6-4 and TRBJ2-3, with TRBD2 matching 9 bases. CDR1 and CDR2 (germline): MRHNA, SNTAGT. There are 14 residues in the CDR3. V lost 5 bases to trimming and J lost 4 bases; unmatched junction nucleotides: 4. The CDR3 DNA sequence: TGTGCCAGCAGTCCAAAGCGGGAGGCAGATACGCAGTATTTT. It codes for CASSPKREADTQYF.

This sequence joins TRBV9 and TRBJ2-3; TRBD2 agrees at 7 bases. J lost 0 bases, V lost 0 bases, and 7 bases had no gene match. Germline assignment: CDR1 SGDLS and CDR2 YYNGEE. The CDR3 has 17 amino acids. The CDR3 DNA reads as TGTGCCAGCAGCGTAGGGGGGGGGAGCCTTAGCACAGATACGCAGTATTTT. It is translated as CASSVGGGSLSTDTQYF.

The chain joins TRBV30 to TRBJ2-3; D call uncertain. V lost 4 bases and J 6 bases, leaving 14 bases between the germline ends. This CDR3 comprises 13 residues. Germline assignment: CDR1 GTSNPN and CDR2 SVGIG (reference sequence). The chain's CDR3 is CAWTRKPRDTQYF. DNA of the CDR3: TGTGCCTGGACACGAAAACCGCGGGATACGCAGTATTTT.

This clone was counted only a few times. The CDR3 sequence is CASGSGNTNTGELFF. The CDR3 region has the DNA TGTGCCAGCGGGAGCGGTAACACGAACACCGGGGAGCTGTTTTTT. The chain has TRBV6-4 and TRBJ2-2, with D perhaps matching TRBD2 (5 bases). This CDR3 is built from 15 residues. Trimming pared 8 bases from V and 0 bases from J, leaving 13 bases between. Germline CDR1 reads MRHNA; CDR2 reads SNTAGT.

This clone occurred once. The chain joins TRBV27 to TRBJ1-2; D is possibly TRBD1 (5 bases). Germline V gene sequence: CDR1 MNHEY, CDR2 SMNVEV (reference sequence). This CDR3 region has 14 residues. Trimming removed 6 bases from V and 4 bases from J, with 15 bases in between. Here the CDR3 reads CASRAPGGGYGYTF. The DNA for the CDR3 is TGTGCCAGCAGGGCACCGGGGGGGGGCTATGGCTACACCTTC.

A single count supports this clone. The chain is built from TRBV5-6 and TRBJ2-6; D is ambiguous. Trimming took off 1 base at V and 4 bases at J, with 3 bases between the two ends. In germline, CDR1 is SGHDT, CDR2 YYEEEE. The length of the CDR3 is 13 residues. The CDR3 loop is CASSLSGANVLTF. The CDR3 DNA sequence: TGTGCCAGCAGCTTGTCGGGGGCCAACGTCCTGACTTTC.

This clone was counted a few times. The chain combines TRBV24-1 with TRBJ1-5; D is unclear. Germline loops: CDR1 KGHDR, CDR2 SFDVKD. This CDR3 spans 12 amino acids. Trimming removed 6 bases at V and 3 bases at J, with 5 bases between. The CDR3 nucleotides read TGTGCCACCAGTCAGTACAATCAGCCCCAGCATTTT. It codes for CATSQYNQPQHF.

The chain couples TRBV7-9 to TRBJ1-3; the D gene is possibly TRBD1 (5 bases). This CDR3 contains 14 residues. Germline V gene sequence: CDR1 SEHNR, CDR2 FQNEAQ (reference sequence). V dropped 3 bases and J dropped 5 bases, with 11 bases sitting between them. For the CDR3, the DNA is TGTGCCAGCAGCTTGGGGGAGTCCCGAAACACCATATATTTT. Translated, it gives CASSLGESRNTIYF.

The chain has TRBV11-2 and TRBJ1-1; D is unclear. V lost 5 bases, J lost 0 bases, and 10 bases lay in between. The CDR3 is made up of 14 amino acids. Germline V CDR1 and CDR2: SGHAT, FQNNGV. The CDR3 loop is CASSRDGMNTEAFF. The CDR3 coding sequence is TGTGCCAGCAGCCGTGACGGAATGAACACTGAAGCTTTCTTT. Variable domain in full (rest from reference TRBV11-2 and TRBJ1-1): EAGVAQSPRYKIIEKRQSVAFWCNPISGHATLYWYQQILGQGPKLLIQFQNNGVVDDSQLPKDRFSAERLKGVDSTLKIQPAKLEDSAVYLCASSRDGMNTEAFFGQGTRLTVV.

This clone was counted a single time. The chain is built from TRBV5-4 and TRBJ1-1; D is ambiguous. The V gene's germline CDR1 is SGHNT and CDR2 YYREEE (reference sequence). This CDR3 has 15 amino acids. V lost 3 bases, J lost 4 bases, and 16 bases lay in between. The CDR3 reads CASSSNLFGSTEAFF. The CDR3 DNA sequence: TGTGCCAGCAGCTCCAACCTATTCGGTAGCACTGAAGCTTTCTTT.

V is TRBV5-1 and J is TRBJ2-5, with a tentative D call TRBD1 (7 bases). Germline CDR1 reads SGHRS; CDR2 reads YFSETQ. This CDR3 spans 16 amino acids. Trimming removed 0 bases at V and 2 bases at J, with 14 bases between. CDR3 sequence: CASSLAQGGLQETQYF. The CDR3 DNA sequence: TGCGCCAGCAGCTTGGCTCAGGGGGGCCTGCAAGAGACCCAGTACTTC.

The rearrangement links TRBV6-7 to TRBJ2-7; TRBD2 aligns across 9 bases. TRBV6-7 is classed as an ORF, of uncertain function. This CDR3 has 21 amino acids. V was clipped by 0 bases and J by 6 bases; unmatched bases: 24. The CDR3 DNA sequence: TGTGCCAGCAGTTACTCCATCGGGGTAGCGGGAGCCCCAGGAACGGACTCCGAGCAGTACTTC. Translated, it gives CASSYSIGVAGAPGTDSEQYF.

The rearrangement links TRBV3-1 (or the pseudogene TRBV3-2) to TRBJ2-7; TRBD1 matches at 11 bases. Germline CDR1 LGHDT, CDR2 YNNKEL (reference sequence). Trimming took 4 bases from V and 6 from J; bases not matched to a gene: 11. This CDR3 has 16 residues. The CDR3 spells CASSPERGQGGPEQYF. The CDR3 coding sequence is TGTGCCAGCAGCCCGGAACGGGGACAGGGGGGTCCCGAGCAGTACTTC.